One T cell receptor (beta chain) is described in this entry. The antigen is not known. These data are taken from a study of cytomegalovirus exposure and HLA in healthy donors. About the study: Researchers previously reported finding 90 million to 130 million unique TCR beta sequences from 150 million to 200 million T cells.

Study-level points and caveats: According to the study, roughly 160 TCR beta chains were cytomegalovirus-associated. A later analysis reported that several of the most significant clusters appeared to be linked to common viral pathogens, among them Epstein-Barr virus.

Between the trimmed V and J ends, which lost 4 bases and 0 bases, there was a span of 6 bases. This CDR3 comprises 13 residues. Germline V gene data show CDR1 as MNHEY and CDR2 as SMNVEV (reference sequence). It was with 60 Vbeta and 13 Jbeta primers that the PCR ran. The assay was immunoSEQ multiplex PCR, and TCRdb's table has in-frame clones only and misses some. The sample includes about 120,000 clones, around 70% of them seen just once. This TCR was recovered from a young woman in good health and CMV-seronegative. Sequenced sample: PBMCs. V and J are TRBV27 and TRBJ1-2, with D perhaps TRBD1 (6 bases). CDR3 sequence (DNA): TGTGCCAGCAGTTGGACAGCTAACTATGGCTACACCTTC. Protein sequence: CASSWTANYGYTF.